A single sample is the source of the 19 T cell receptor beta chains below, sequenced in a study of cytomegalovirus exposure and HLA in healthy donors. Method: immunoSEQ multiplex PCR; TCRdb's copy keeps in-frame clones and lacks some. The repertoire holds more than 250,000 clones, with more than 80% as singletons. Specimen: PBMCs. All receptors come from a young woman in good health and CMV-seronegative.

This chain connects TRBV19 to TRBJ1-2; D is unresolved. V lost 10 bases to trimming and J lost 9 bases, with 6 bases between them. Germline values: CDR1 LNHDA, CDR2 SQIVND (reference sequence). The CDR3 is 8 residues long. The CDR3: CATSSYTF. CDR3 coding DNA: TGTGCCACCTCTAGCTACACCTTC.

V and J are TRBV5-4 and TRBJ2-5; TRBD2 is a possible D gene (6 bases). CDR3 size: 13 residues. Germline-derived CDR1 and CDR2 are SGHNT and YYREEE (reference sequence). V was shortened by 2 bases and J by 5 bases, with 10 bases between the two germline ends. The CDR3 DNA follows: TGTGCCAGCAGCTTCCTAGGAGGGGAGACCCAGTACTTC. Encoded protein: CASSFLGGETQYF.

The genes are TRBV29-1 and TRBJ1-1, with D unresolved. The CDR3 extends over 11 amino acids. Germline CDR1 reads SQVTM; CDR2 reads ANQGSEA. The V end was cut by 6 bases, the J end by 1 base, with 6 bases between. The DNA of the CDR3 is TGCAGCGTCCTCAGGAACACTGAAGCTTTCTTT. This translates into CSVLRNTEAFF. The whole variable domain, filled in from reference TRBV29-1 and TRBJ1-1, reads SAVISQKPSRDICQRGTSLTIQCQVDSQVTMMFWYRQQPGQSLTLIATANQGSEATYESGFVIDKFPISRPNLTFSTLTVSNMSPEDSSIYLCSVLRNTEAFFGQGTRLTVV.

V gene TRBV11-2 combines with J gene TRBJ2-7, with 9 bases aligning to TRBD1. V was pared by 6 bases and J by 6 bases, with 9 bases of the junction left unmatched. Germline V gene data show CDR1 as SGHAT and CDR2 as FQNNGV. This CDR3 has 14 residues. CDR3 DNA: TGTGCCAGCAGGGAGGGGACAGGGAGAGGCGAGCAGTACTTC. Translation: CASREGTGRGEQYF.

V gene TRBV10-3 combines with J gene TRBJ2-7; 7 bases fit TRBD1. The CDR3 consists of 13 residues. V was clipped by 4 bases and J by 3 bases; unmatched bases: 3. From germline, CDR1 is ENHRY and CDR2 SYGVKD. The CDR3 nucleotides are TGTGCCATCAGTGGGGACAGAGACTACGAGCAGTACTTC. This encodes CAISGDRDYEQYF.

The J gene is TRBJ2-1, the V gene TRBV30, with D perhaps TRBD2 (6 bases). The CDR3 is 15 residues long. Trimming shortened V by 1 base and J by 5 bases, and 15 bases separated the two germline ends. The germline V gene encodes CDR1 GTSNPN and CDR2 SVGIG (reference sequence). CDR3 DNA sequence: TGTGCCTGGAGTGGCGGTCCGGGGGTTAACAATGAGCAGTTCTTC. Amino acid sequence: CAWSGGPGVNNEQFF.

The rearrangement links TRBV11-1 to TRBJ2-3; 9 bases are shared with TRBD1. Germline V gene sequence: CDR1 SGHAT, CDR2 FQDESV (reference sequence). The CDR3 runs to 16 residues. Trimming cost V 5 bases and J 2 bases; bases outside gene matches: 8. The CDR3 region is CASSIRDRVPTDTQYF. The CDR3 region has the DNA TGTGCCAGCAGCATCCGGGACAGGGTACCCACAGATACGCAGTATTTT.

This clone appeared once. V gene TRBV4-3 combines with J gene TRBJ2-7, with unresolved D. Germline CDR1 is LGHNA and CDR2 is YSLEER. V gave up 1 base and J gave up 3 bases, with 13 bases separating them. The CDR3 runs to 15 residues. The CDR3 DNA sequence: TGCGCCAGCAGCCAAGGAGGCGGCGCGGACTACGAGCAGTACTTC. This translates into CASSQGGGADYEQYF.

V is TRBV9 and J is TRBJ1-2; perhaps TRBD1 as D (6 bases). The CDR3 is 16 residues long. V lost 3 bases to trimming and J lost 0 bases, with 15 bases between them. Germline-derived CDR1 and CDR2 are SGDLS and YYNGEE. CDR3 coding DNA: TGTGCCAGCAGCGGCGGACAGAACCCTTCTAACTATGGCTACACCTTC. Translation: CASSGGQNPSNYGYTF.

The chain combines TRBV27 with TRBJ2-7, with 9 bases lining up with TRBD2. Per germline, CDR1 MNHEY and CDR2 SMNVEV (reference sequence). V shed 5 bases and J 3 bases; nucleotides not matched to a gene: 5. The CDR3 has 14 residues. The CDR3 nucleotides read TGTGCCAGCAGTATGGGACTAGCCGTCTACGAGCAGTACTTC. Its protein is CASSMGLAVYEQYF.

The CDR3 DNA is TGTGCCAGCAGCCGCCCACGGGAGGAAACTAACTATGGCTACACCTTC. This gives the protein CASSRPREETNYGYTF. The chain carries TRBV5-6 and TRBJ1-2; D gene unclear. V was trimmed by 4 bases and J by 0 bases, leaving 16 bases between them. CDR3 size: 16 residues. Germline V lookup: CDR1 SGHDT, CDR2 YYEEEE.

This chain joins TRBV5-6 and TRBJ1-1, with TRBD1 as a possible D gene (5 bases). Germline lookup yields CDR1 SGHDT and CDR2 YYEEEE. Deletions cut 6 bases from V and 2 bases from J, with 20 bases between. This CDR3 spans 16 amino acids. The CDR3 sequence is CASTSVGGGSNTEAFF. The CDR3 region has the DNA TGTGCCAGCACTTCAGTGGGGGGAGGCTCTAACACTGAAGCTTTCTTT. The full variable domain, completed using reference TRBV5-6 and TRBJ1-1, is DAGVTQSPTHLIKTRGQQVTLRCSPKSGHDTVSWYQQALGQGPQFIFQYYEEEERQRGNFPDRFSGHQFPNYSSELNVNALLLGDSALYLCASTSVGGGSNTEAFFGQGTRLTVV.

V and J are TRBV5-1 and TRBJ2-1, with 10 bases that match TRBD1. CDR3 size: 16 residues. In germline, CDR1 is SGHRS, CDR2 YFSETQ. J lost 3 bases, V lost 7 bases, and 10 bases had no gene match. CDR3 sequence reads: CASALAGQGFYNEQFF. CDR3 DNA sequence: TGCGCCAGCGCCTTGGCGGGACAGGGGTTCTACAATGAGCAGTTCTTC.

CDR3 in amino acids: CASSFRSPQAGGFSYNEQFF. CDR3 bases: TGTGCCAGCAGTTTTAGGTCTCCCCAAGCGGGTGGGTTCTCCTACAATGAGCAGTTCTTC. This rearrangement joins TRBV28 to TRBJ2-1; D might be TRBD2 (6 bases). V was trimmed by 3 bases and J by 0 bases, leaving 24 bases between them. From germline, CDR1 is MDHEN and CDR2 SYDVKM. The CDR3 is 20 amino acids.

The chain has TRBV6-5 and TRBJ2-1; the match to TRBD2 covers 11 bases. Germline V CDR1 and CDR2: MNHEY, SVGAGI. The CDR3 covers 15 residues. J lost 2 bases, V lost 5 bases, and 2 bases had no gene match. The CDR3 loop reads CASSRTSGPYNEQFF. CDR3 sequence (DNA): TGTGCCAGCAGTCGGACTAGCGGGCCCTACAATGAGCAGTTCTTC.

This chain uses TRBV7-7 with TRBJ2-3; the match to TRBD2 covers 8 bases. V lost 1 base and J lost 5; bases outside the gene matches: 17. This CDR3 spans 19 amino acids. Germline V gives CDR1 SSHAT, CDR2 FNYEAQ (reference sequence). The CDR3, as DNA: TGTGCCAGCAGCTTAGTACCTCCAAGTAGCGGGGCCCCACTAGATACGCAGTATTTT. Translation: CASSLVPPSSGAPLDTQYF.

This chain links TRBV19 with TRBJ1-2; D gene uncertain. Germline CDR1 is LNHDA and CDR2 is SQIVND (reference sequence). The CDR3 is made up of 13 amino acids. The germline V and J ends were trimmed by 10 bases and 2 bases, with 14 bases remaining between them. DNA for the CDR3: TGTGCCACCAACTCTATAGAGAACTATGGCTACACCTTC. As protein: CATNSIENYGYTF.

V usage is TRBV29-1 and J usage is TRBJ2-7; D gene ambiguous. V lost 0 bases and J lost 6, with 9 bases in between. The germline V gene encodes CDR1 SQVTM and CDR2 ANQGSEA. The CDR3 sequence is 12 residues long. The CDR3 protein is CSVEDSVLEQYF. The CDR3 nucleotides read TGCAGCGTTGAAGATTCAGTCCTCGAGCAGTACTTC.

The chain has TRBV7-2 and TRBJ2-7; 9 bases are a match to TRBD1. Trimming cost V 4 bases and J 4 bases; bases outside gene matches: 8. The CDR3 totals 15 residues. CDR1 is SGHTA, CDR2 FQGNSA, per germline. The CDR3 DNA sequence: TGTGCCAGCAGCTCGCAACAGGGGGCTCTGTACGAGCAGTACTTC. Encoded protein: CASSSQQGALYEQYF. The full variable domain, rest sourced from reference TRBV7-2 and TRBJ2-7, is GAGVSQSPSNKVTEKGKDVELRCDPISGHTALYWYRQSLGQGLEFLIYFQGNSAPDKSGLPSDRFSAERTGGSVSTLTIQRTQQEDSAVYLCASSSQQGALYEQYFGPGTRLTVT.